This TCR beta chain originates from a study of cytomegalovirus exposure and HLA in healthy donors. Losses at the gene ends were 0 bases for V and 2 bases for J; bases not matched to a gene: 8. This CDR3 region has 18 residues. Germline lookup yields CDR1 LGHNA and CDR2 YNFKEQ. The data were produced by immunoSEQ multiplex PCR, yet TCRdb's version contains in-frame clones alone and is incomplete. The sample consists of about 220,000 clones, about 89% of them appearing once. The sample taken for sequencing was PBMCs. This chain uses TRBV4-2 with TRBJ2-2; TRBD2 matches 8 bases. This receptor was taken from a woman between 18 and 30 years old in good health and CMV-seronegative. The CDR3 loop reads CASSQELHSGINTGELFF. CDR3 nucleotides: TGTGCCAGCAGCCAAGAACTCCATAGCGGGATTAACACCGGGGAGCTGTTTTTT.